This T cell receptor beta chain was documented in a study of shared clonotypes between healthy human individuals (TCRdb year 2020). Looking at the study overall: The cohort included three men and a couple of women between 18 and 49 years of age. To estimate repertoire size and how much clonotype sharing occurs between individuals, the study deeply sequenced the blood TCR repertoires of about 5 healthy adults. Libraries were prepared and TCR repertoires were sequenced by different laboratories using diverse techniques, in order to increase sequencing depth and limit assay-specific biases. Leukapheresis yielded between about 0.94 and 8.9 billion PBMCs per donor. Here is what the overall study found, with its caveats: Only blood was sampled, and tissue TCR repertoires likely differ from those in blood. The genetic and exposure-history diversity represented was limited by the small number of donors. Based on pairwise subsampling, the degree of clonotype sharing among donors was expected to be affected by sequencing depth.

This clone was counted a single time. Its specific antigen is unknown. Base qualities were left out, and no much larger clone turns up one base away. Using the deep immunoSEQ assay, TCR CDR3 regions were amplified from genomic DNA by multiplex PCR. Genomic DNA extracted from each cell subset was distributed evenly over all wells of several immunoSEQ 96-well plates, and each plate served as one replicate. For unsorted PBMC, each replicate PCR was loaded with about 270 ng genomic DNA, equivalent to some 27,000 T cell genomes. Ten immunoSEQ deep assay plates were used to sequence the unsorted PBMC genomic DNA. Purified libraries were measured with a Qubit 3.0 fluorometer, size-checked on a Bioanalyzer 2100, and measured again with the KAPA Library Quantification kit. A separate single-read 150-cycle Illumina NextSeq 550 flow cell was used to sequence each immunoSEQ 96-well plate. Per the authors' processing: The immunoSEQ output contained only junctional sequences without quality scores, so filtering could not match that applied to full-length reads. Sequences were annotated with PyIR, a Python wrapper for IgBLAST v1.9, using IMGT germline references to assign V/J genes and CDR3. Reads were removed for weak V/J assignments (E-value above 1e-6), missing CDR3, stop codons, out-of-frame junctions, or ambiguous translated residues. V3J clonotypes were defined as sequences sharing an identical inferred V gene, J gene, and CDR3 amino acid sequence. Percentage overlap between repertoires was computed as shared unique clonotypes divided by the size of the smaller repertoire. Three approaches were used to assess repertoire richness: RTK rarefaction, the Chao1 estimator, and Recon v2.1 estimates of unobserved clonotypes. TCRdb's version of the immuneACCESS table is confined to in-frame rearrangements and falls short of the full clone set. An unresolved V gene accounts for under half of the shortfall where checked; the remainder is of unknown origin. The V and J calls and clone size come from that table; D and trimming were worked out from the DNA. The sample table lists about half a million clones, 81% of them with a count of one. The ten largest clonotypes hold about 12% of the sample.

V is reduced by 6 bases and J by 3 bases, leaving a spacing of 14 bases between them. The CDR3 numbers 14 residues from cysteine through phenylalanine. Only the CDR3 portion is preserved as DNA: 42 bases, with reading frame beginning at the first base. CDR1 and CDR2, looked up from the germline V gene, are SNHLY and FYNNEI. Healthy HIV-negative adults with no recently reported acute infections or vaccinations were included as donors. Only Caucasian adults living in Nashville, Tennessee, USA were represented among the donors. For unsorted samples, some 90 million PBMCs were counted, and genomic DNA was extracted using the QIAamp DNA Blood Mini kit. After blood collection by leukapheresis, PBMCs were isolated using Ficoll-Histopaque density gradient centrifugation and then cryopreserved in the vapor phase of liquid nitrogen.

The sample taken for sequencing was PBMCs. This clonotype originated in a woman aged 40 to 49 in good health. Some clones in this sample may be carry-over from other donors' samples. The chain links TRBV2 with TRBJ1-2; tentative D gene TRBD1, with 6 bases matching. The nucleotides are TGTGCCAGCAGCACACAGGGAGTGGACTATGGCTACACCTTC. Protein translation: CASSTQGVDYGYTF.